A selection of T cell receptor beta chains follows, all from one sample in a study of radiotherapy plus CTLA-4 blockade in lung cancer. Sequenced by immunoSEQ multiplex PCR; TCRdb stores in-frame clones only, minus some. The sample records some 87,000 clones, about four fifths being singletons. The source was peripheral blood, collected from a patient treated with radiotherapy plus ipilimumab. The receptors shown here come from a human donor with non-small cell lung cancer that progressed on radiotherapy plus ipilimumab. The CDR3 runs from the conserved cysteine through the conserved F or W. A D gene is named only where the DNA matches it firmly. Some rows mark clone size as missing; the rest say once, few, many or name a class of expanded clone.

d_call: TRBD1
j_call: TRBJ1-1
clone_size: .
v_call: TRBV11-3
cdr3_nt: TGTGCCAGCAGGGACAGGGGGCGGACTGAAGCTTTCTTT
cdr3_aa: CASRDRGRTEAFF

d_call: TRBD1
j_call: TRBJ1-5
clone_size: .
v_call: TRBV5-1
cdr3_nt: TGCACCAGCAGCTTGGGACAGGGCAATCAGCCCCAGCATTTT
cdr3_aa: CTSSLGQGNQPQHF

d_call: TRBD1
j_call: TRBJ1-5
clone_size: .
v_call: TRBV30
cdr3_nt: TGTGCCTGGAGCCTCGGTACAGGGGCAATCGGCAATCAGCCCCAGCATTTT
cdr3_aa: CAWSLGTGAIGNQPQHF

d_call: TRBD1
j_call: TRBJ1-1
clone_size: .
v_call: TRBV30
cdr3_nt: TGTGCCTGGAGCTTTGACAGGGGAGATGAAGCTTTCTTT
cdr3_aa: CAWSFDRGDEAFF

d_call: .
j_call: TRBJ1-1
clone_size: few
v_call: TRBV28
cdr3_nt: TGTGCCAGCAGTAGAGAAACAGGGTATGGCACTGAAGCTTTCTTT
cdr3_aa: CASSRETGYGTEAFF

d_call: .
j_call: TRBJ2-5
clone_size: .
v_call: TRBV10-3
cdr3_nt: TGTGCCATCGGAGACAGCGGTTTGGGAGAGACCCAGTACTTC
cdr3_aa: CAIGDSGLGETQYF

d_call: .
j_call: TRBJ1-1
clone_size: .
v_call: TRBV29-1
cdr3_nt: TGCAGCGTTGAAGATCCACAGGTCACTTGGGGGGCTGAAGCTTTCTTT
cdr3_aa: CSVEDPQVTWGAEAFF

d_call: .
j_call: TRBJ1-2
clone_size: .
v_call: TRBV19
cdr3_nt: TGTGCCAGTAGTATGGGGCAGCTAGGAGGTCGCTATGGCTACACCTTC
cdr3_aa: CASSMGQLGGRYGYTF

d_call: .
j_call: TRBJ2-5
clone_size: .
v_call: TRBV29-1
cdr3_nt: TGCAGCGTCTCCCCACAGGGTGGGGGGGAGACCCAGTACTTC
cdr3_aa: CSVSPQGGGETQYF

d_call: .
j_call: TRBJ1-2
clone_size: .
v_call: TRBV19
cdr3_nt: TGTGCCAGTAGTAGCGCCGGGACAAGAGCTAACTATGGCTACACCTTC
cdr3_aa: CASSSAGTRANYGYTF

d_call: TRBD1
j_call: TRBJ2-3
clone_size: .
v_call: TRBV10-3
cdr3_nt: TGTGCCATCGAGGGACAGGGGAGCACAGATACGCAGTATTTT
cdr3_aa: CAIEGQGSTDTQYF

d_call: TRBD1
j_call: TRBJ2-2
clone_size: .
v_call: TRBV27
cdr3_nt: TGTGCCAGCAGCTCAAGGGGGGGACAGGGAAGTTTAAGGCTAGCGACCGGGGAGCTGTTTTTT
cdr3_aa: CASSSRGGQGSLRLATGELFF

d_call: .
j_call: TRBJ2-7
clone_size: .
v_call: TRBV5-4
cdr3_nt: TGTGCCAGCAGCTCCTCTGGTCGGTACGAGCAGTACTTC
cdr3_aa: CASSSSGRYEQYF

d_call: .
j_call: TRBJ1-2
clone_size: .
v_call: TRBV9
cdr3_nt: TGTGCCAGCAGCGTAGAGGGGGGGGCTGGCTACACCTTC
cdr3_aa: CASSVEGGAGYTF

d_call: .
j_call: TRBJ1-1
clone_size: .
v_call: TRBV27
cdr3_nt: TGTGCCAGCAGACCCTCAGGGACCACTGAAGCTTTCTTT
cdr3_aa: CASRPSGTTEAFF

d_call: TRBD1
j_call: TRBJ1-2
clone_size: .
v_call: TRBV7-2
cdr3_nt: TGTGCCAGCAGCTCTGGACAGGGCGGTGGCTACACCTTC
cdr3_aa: CASSSGQGGGYTF

d_call: .
j_call: TRBJ2-5
clone_size: .
v_call: TRBV4-1
cdr3_nt: TGCGCCAGCAGCCAAGCAGGGGCCCAGTACTTC
cdr3_aa: CASSQAGAQYF

d_call: .
j_call: TRBJ1-5
clone_size: .
v_call: TRBV14
cdr3_nt: TGTGCCAGCAGCCAAGATGGGCCGGGTCCGCCATTGCAGCCCCAGCATTTT
cdr3_aa: CASSQDGPGPPLQPQHF

d_call: TRBD1
j_call: TRBJ1-5
clone_size: .
v_call: TRBV10-2
cdr3_nt: TGCGCCAGCAGTGACAGGGGGCTCAATCAGCCCCAGCATTTT
cdr3_aa: CASSDRGLNQPQHF

d_call: TRBD1
j_call: TRBJ2-3
clone_size: .
v_call: TRBV4-1
cdr3_nt: TGCGCCAGCAGCCAAGCCGGGACAGGGGGTCCAGATACGCAGTATTTT
cdr3_aa: CASSQAGTGGPDTQYF

d_call: .
j_call: TRBJ2-3
clone_size: .
v_call: TRBV6-5
cdr3_nt: TGTGCCAGCAGTTCGAGCGGAGATACGCAGTATTTT
cdr3_aa: CASSSSGDTQYF

d_call: TRBD2
j_call: TRBJ2-7
clone_size: .
v_call: TRBV5-6
cdr3_nt: TGTGCCAGCAGCTTAGGCGGGGGGCCCCGCGAGCAGTACTTC
cdr3_aa: CASSLGGGPREQYF

d_call: .
j_call: TRBJ1-5
clone_size: .
v_call: TRBV6-6
cdr3_nt: TGTGCCACTCTACCCAGGGAGAATAGCAATCAGCCCCAGCATTTT
cdr3_aa: CATLPRENSNQPQHF

d_call: .
j_call: TRBJ1-5
clone_size: .
v_call: TRBV28
cdr3_nt: TGTGCCAGCAGTCTCTCCGGGCGACAGGACAGATCCCAGCATTTT
cdr3_aa: CASSLSGRQDRSQHF

d_call: TRBD1
j_call: TRBJ1-2
clone_size: .
v_call: TRBV28
cdr3_nt: TGTGCCAGCAAACCGGCCCCGGACAGGACCTATGGCTACACCTTC
cdr3_aa: CASKPAPDRTYGYTF

d_call: .
j_call: TRBJ1-2
clone_size: .
v_call: TRBV12-5
cdr3_nt: TGTGCTAGTGGACCCAGTCTAAGCTATGGCTACACCTTC
cdr3_aa: CASGPSLSYGYTF

d_call: .
j_call: TRBJ1-6
clone_size: .
v_call: TRBV6-6
cdr3_nt: TGTGCCAGCAGTTCGGACAGTGATAATTCACCCCTCCACTTT
cdr3_aa: CASSSDSDNSPLHF

d_call: .
j_call: TRBJ2-5
clone_size: .
v_call: TRBV7-2
cdr3_nt: TGTGCCAGCAGCTTACGGGGTGGGGAGACCCAGTACTTC
cdr3_aa: CASSLRGGETQYF

d_call: TRBD2
j_call: TRBJ2-7
clone_size: .
v_call: TRBV15
cdr3_nt: TGTGCCACCAGCAGAGTTACTAGCGGGAGACGCGACGAGCAGTACTTC
cdr3_aa: CATSRVTSGRRDEQYF

d_call: TRBD2
j_call: TRBJ2-3
clone_size: few
v_call: TRBV11-1
cdr3_nt: TGTGCCAGCAGCTTAGTTGCGGGACTAGCGGGGACCACAGATACGCAGTATTTT
cdr3_aa: CASSLVAGLAGTTDTQYF

d_call: .
j_call: TRBJ1-4
clone_size: .
v_call: TRBV7-2
cdr3_nt: TGTGCCAGCAGCTCGACAGTTTTTAACGAAAAACTGTTTTTT
cdr3_aa: CASSSTVFNEKLFF

d_call: .
j_call: TRBJ2-1
clone_size: .
v_call: TRBV21-1
cdr3_nt: TGTGCCAGCAGCGCTGCCCGTGACAGGGACCCCTACAATGAGCAGTTCTTC
cdr3_aa: CASSAARDRDPYNEQFF

d_call: .
j_call: TRBJ1-5
clone_size: .
v_call: TRBV2
cdr3_nt: TGTGCCAGCAGGGGCCCAAGCAATCAGCCCCAGCATTTT
cdr3_aa: CASRGPSNQPQHF

d_call: .
j_call: TRBJ1-5
clone_size: once
v_call: TRBV7-9
cdr3_nt: TGTGCCAGCAGCTTAGAAAGTCAGCCCCAGCATTTT
cdr3_aa: CASSLESQPQHF

d_call: .
j_call: TRBJ2-1
clone_size: .
v_call: TRBV28
cdr3_nt: TGTGCCAGCAGTTCTACGCCGGGGAATGAGCAGTTCTTC
cdr3_aa: CASSSTPGNEQFF

d_call: .
j_call: TRBJ1-2
clone_size: .
v_call: TRBV27
cdr3_nt: TGTGCCAGCAGTTTAAGTGGGCCTAACTATGGCTACACCTTC
cdr3_aa: CASSLSGPNYGYTF

d_call: .
j_call: TRBJ2-6
clone_size: .
v_call: TRBV6-5
cdr3_nt: TGTGCCACCGGACAGCCCGGGGCCAACGTCCTGACTTTC
cdr3_aa: CATGQPGANVLTF

d_call: .
j_call: TRBJ2-5
clone_size: .
v_call: TRBV19
cdr3_nt: TGTGCCAGTGCCGGGGGTGGGGAGACCCAGTACTTC
cdr3_aa: CASAGGGETQYF

d_call: .
j_call: TRBJ2-1
clone_size: .
v_call: TRBV4-3
cdr3_nt: TGCGCCAGCAGCCAAGGAGGGGCCGGGGTTACCCATGAGCAGTTCTTC
cdr3_aa: CASSQGGAGVTHEQFF

d_call: .
j_call: TRBJ1-3
clone_size: .
v_call: TRBV9
cdr3_nt: TGTGCCAGCAGCGTAGAGGGGTTGTCTGGAAACACCATATATTTT
cdr3_aa: CASSVEGLSGNTIYF

d_call: .
j_call: TRBJ1-2
clone_size: .
v_call: TRBV6-5
cdr3_nt: TGTGCCAGCAGTTACGGGGCGGCTAACTATGGCTACACCTTC
cdr3_aa: CASSYGAANYGYTF

d_call: TRBD1
j_call: TRBJ2-5
clone_size: few
v_call: TRBV7-6
cdr3_nt: TGTGCCAGCAGCTCCGCAGGGGGCGGAGAGACCCAGTACTTC
cdr3_aa: CASSSAGGGETQYF

d_call: .
j_call: TRBJ2-2
clone_size: .
v_call: TRBV7-2
cdr3_nt: TGTGCCAGCAGGGTCAGGATTAACACCGGGGAGCTGTTTTTT
cdr3_aa: CASRVRINTGELFF

d_call: TRBD1
j_call: TRBJ1-3
clone_size: .
v_call: TRBV4-1
cdr3_nt: TGCGCCAGCAGTCTCGAGCCCAGGGGGCTTGGAAACACCATATATTTT
cdr3_aa: CASSLEPRGLGNTIYF

d_call: TRBD1
j_call: TRBJ2-7
clone_size: once
v_call: TRBV7-6
cdr3_nt: TGTGCCAGCAGCTTAGTCCCCACAGGGGGCCGGTACGAGCAGTACTTC
cdr3_aa: CASSLVPTGGRYEQYF

d_call: TRBD1
j_call: TRBJ2-5
clone_size: .
v_call: TRBV5-1
cdr3_nt: TGCGCCAGCAGCTTGGTGGACAGGACTGGAGAGACCCAGTACTTC
cdr3_aa: CASSLVDRTGETQYF

d_call: .
j_call: TRBJ1-3
clone_size: .
v_call: TRBV5-6
cdr3_nt: TGTGCCAGCAGCTTGAGAGGGGCCCACTCTGGAAACACCATATATTTT
cdr3_aa: CASSLRGAHSGNTIYF

d_call: .
j_call: TRBJ1-2
clone_size: .
v_call: TRBV18
cdr3_nt: TGTGCCAGCTCACCACTAGAGGGGACGAAAGGCTACACCTTC
cdr3_aa: CASSPLEGTKGYTF